The next 19 T cell receptor beta chains were all read from a single sample in a study of control samples from healthy donors and cancer patients. Produced via immunoSEQ multiplex PCR; TCRdb's table is partial and in-frame only. The data hold approximately 88,000 clones, with more than 85% observed a single time. Specimen: blood. The source is a woman aged 25 to 45 in good health.

The rearrangement links TRBV28 to TRBJ2-7, with no clear D. The CDR3 has 12 amino acids. V lost 7 bases to trimming and J lost 7 bases, with 14 bases between them. CDR1 and CDR2 (germline): MDHEN, SYDVKM. The CDR3 nucleotides read TGTGCCAGCATCCCTTCAGTGGGGGAGCAGTACTTC. Its protein is CASIPSVGEQYF.

The chain has TRBV18 and TRBJ1-3; TRBD1 might be the D (5 bases). Germline V gene sequence: CDR1 KGHSH, CDR2 LQKENI. This CDR3 region has 14 residues. V was cut by 1 base and J by 1 base, with 5 bases left in between. CDR3 loop: CASSPQGSGNTIYF. The CDR3, as DNA: TGTGCCAGCTCACCACAGGGGTCTGGAAACACCATATATTTT.

CDR3 loop: CASSLAPVPGLFPEQYF. Written as DNA, the CDR3 is TGCGCCAGCAGCTTGGCCCCCGTCCCAGGGTTGTTCCCCGAGCAGTACTTC. This chain connects TRBV5-1 to TRBJ2-7; maybe TRBD1 (5 bases). The germline V gene encodes CDR1 SGHRS and CDR2 YFSETQ. The V end lost 0 bases, the J end lost 6 bases, and 22 bases lay between the germline ends. This CDR3 region has 17 residues.

The rearrangement uses TRBV3-1 (or the pseudogene TRBV3-2) and TRBJ1-3; no reliable D call. Germline CDR1 reads LGHDT; CDR2 reads YNNKEL (reference sequence). The CDR3 sequence is 18 residues long. V was shortened by 0 bases and J by 4 bases, with 19 bases between the two germline ends. CDR3: CASSQDLMRKPVGNTIYF. CDR3 bases: TGTGCCAGCAGCCAAGATCTAATGAGAAAGCCGGTAGGAAACACCATATATTTT.

The V gene is TRBV19, the J gene TRBJ1-2, with unresolved D. The CDR3 consists of 13 residues. Trimming shortened V by 3 bases and J by 4 bases, and 9 bases separated the two germline ends. Germline lookup yields CDR1 LNHDA and CDR2 SQIVND (reference sequence). CDR3 residues: CASSIGLIYGYTF. In DNA, the CDR3 is TGTGCCAGTAGTATCGGCCTGATCTATGGCTACACCTTC.

The chain uses TRBV9 and TRBJ1-4; 8 bases agree with TRBD1. Germline CDR1 is SGDLS and CDR2 is YYNGEE. V lost 4 bases, J lost 0 bases, and 2 bases stayed unmatched. The CDR3 runs 15 residues. The CDR3 region has the DNA TGTGCCAGCAGCTACAGGGGGGCAACTAATGAAAAACTGTTTTTT. Amino acids: CASSYRGATNEKLFF.

V and J are TRBV19 and TRBJ2-3; no clear D. The CDR3 loop spans 13 amino acids. V lost 2 bases, J lost 2 bases, and 5 bases lay in between. CDR1 is LNHDA and CDR2 is SQIVND in the germline V gene (reference sequence). The CDR3 DNA sequence: TGTGCCAGTAGTATAAAGAACACAGATACGCAGTATTTT. Protein sequence: CASSIKNTDTQYF.

The count of this clone is one. J is TRBJ1-2 and V is TRBV15, with TRBD1 matching 7 bases. The CDR3 is 16 amino acids. With 5 bases clipped from V and 3 bases from J, the junction kept 12 bases outside the gene matches. CDR1 is LNHNV, CDR2 YYDKDF, per germline (reference sequence). In nucleotides, the CDR3 is TGTGCCACCAGCCGAGCACAGGGGAACCCCGACTATGGCTACACCTTC. Its translation is CATSRAQGNPDYGYTF.

The V call is TRBV7-2, the J call TRBJ1-1; 7 nucleotides align to TRBD1. Germline V lookup: CDR1 SGHTA, CDR2 FQGNSA. V gave up 2 bases and J gave up 4 bases; unmatched junction bases: 7. This CDR3 has 15 amino acids. Written as DNA, the CDR3 is TGTGCCAGCAGCTTACAGGGGGGACGGGGCACTGAAGCTTTCTTT. Its protein is CASSLQGGRGTEAFF. The complete variable domain, with remaining parts taken from reference TRBV7-2 and TRBJ1-1, reads GAGVSQSPSNKVTEKGKDVELRCDPISGHTALYWYRQSLGQGLEFLIYFQGNSAPDKSGLPSDRFSAERTGGSVSTLTIQRTQQEDSAVYLCASSLQGGRGTEAFFGQGTRLTVV.

The CDR3: CASSSPRDRTGNTIYF. The CDR3, as DNA: TGTGCCAGCAGCTCCCCCCGGGACAGAACTGGAAACACCATATATTTT. The chain recombines TRBV7-9 with TRBJ1-3; 7 nucleotides align to TRBD1. CDR1 is SEHNR, CDR2 FQNEAQ, per germline (reference sequence). The V segment lost 4 bases and the J segment 2 bases; nucleotides outside the gene matches: 8. This CDR3 comprises 16 residues. The complete variable domain, with remaining parts taken from reference TRBV7-9 and TRBJ1-3, reads DTGVSQNPRHKITKRGQNVTFRCDPISEHNRLYWYRQTLGQGPEFLTYFQNEAQLEKSRLLSDRFSAERPKGSFSTLEIQRTEQGDSAMYLCASSSPRDRTGNTIYFGEGSWLTVV.

The gene calls are TRBV27 and TRBJ2-7, with 7 bases lining up with TRBD2. J was trimmed by 3 bases and V by 7 bases; bases with no gene match: 9. Germline V lookup: CDR1 MNHEY, CDR2 SMNVEV (reference sequence). The CDR3 is 14 amino acids. The CDR3 reads CASTSSGSIYEQYF. The CDR3 bases are TGTGCCAGCACTTCTAGCGGATCAATCTACGAGCAGTACTTC.

This clone occurred once. The rearrangement uses TRBV6-1 and TRBJ2-6; D is possibly TRBD1 (6 bases). The germline gives CDR1 MNHNS, CDR2 SASEGT. The V gene lost 4 bases and the J gene lost 0 bases, with 16 bases spanning the gap. This CDR3 has 18 residues. Here the CDR3 reads CASSGRRTADSGANVLTF. CDR3 DNA: TGTGCCAGCAGTGGACGGCGGACAGCGGACTCTGGGGCCAACGTCCTGACTTTC.

V is TRBV6-5 and J is TRBJ1-2, with 7 positions matching TRBD1. Germline values: CDR1 MNHEY, CDR2 SVGAGI. V was pared by 6 bases and J by 1 base, with 5 bases of the junction left unmatched. The CDR3 length is 14 residues. CDR3 nucleotides: TGTGCCAGCAGGCCCCCAGGGGGTAACTATGGCTACACCTTC. It specifies CASRPPGGNYGYTF.

The chain couples TRBV5-1 to TRBJ1-1, with D perhaps matching TRBD1 (5 bases). Between the trimmed V and J ends, which lost 4 bases and 4 bases, there was a span of 17 bases. The CDR3 spans 15 residues. Germline V gene lookup returns CDR1 SGHRS and CDR2 YFSETQ. The CDR3 protein is CASSPVGAVGTEAFF. DNA of the CDR3: TGCGCCAGCAGCCCCGTAGGGGCAGTTGGCACTGAAGCTTTCTTT. The full variable domain, in which reference TRBV5-1 and TRBJ1-1 provide the parts outside the CDR3, is KAGVTQTPRYLIKTRGQQVTLSCSPISGHRSVSWYQQTPGQGLQFLFEYFSETQRNKGNFPGRFSGRQFSNSRSEMNVSTLELGDSALYLCASSPVGAVGTEAFFGQGTRLTVV.

The chain recombines TRBV5-5 with TRBJ1-1; 9 bases match TRBD1. Germline values: CDR1 SGHKS, CDR2 YYEKEE (reference sequence). The V segment lost 3 bases and the J segment 1 base; nucleotides outside the gene matches: 1. The CDR3 is 14 amino acids. CDR3 sequence (DNA): TGTGCCAGCAGCTGGGGACAGGGGAACACTGAAGCTTTCTTT. Translated: CASSWGQGNTEAFF.

The gene calls are TRBV5-1 and TRBJ2-7; unclear D gene. The CDR3 has 13 amino acids. Germline V gene lookup returns CDR1 SGHRS and CDR2 YFSETQ. V was pared by 3 bases and J by 2 bases, with 9 bases between. CDR3 DNA: TGCGCCAGCAGCTGGGCAGGAGCCTACGAGCAGTACTTC. Its translation is CASSWAGAYEQYF. Drawing the rest from reference TRBV5-1 and TRBJ2-7, the complete variable domain is KAGVTQTPRYLIKTRGQQVTLSCSPISGHRSVSWYQQTPGQGLQFLFEYFSETQRNKGNFPGRFSGRQFSNSRSEMNVSTLELGDSALYLCASSWAGAYEQYFGPGTRLTVT.

This chain links TRBV25-1 with TRBJ2-2; D ambiguous. The germline V gene encodes CDR1 MGHDK and CDR2 SYGVNS. The germline V and J ends were trimmed by 5 bases and 10 bases, with 17 bases remaining between them. This CDR3 is 14 amino acids long. The CDR3 sequence: CASSIQRGSEELFF. Written as DNA, the CDR3 is TGTGCCAGCAGTATTCAAAGAGGATCCGAGGAGCTGTTTTTT.

The chain is built from TRBV19 and TRBJ2-7; TRBD1 aligns across 12 bases. Germline-derived CDR1 and CDR2 are LNHDA and SQIVND (reference sequence). The junction had 4 bases not matched to a gene; V was cut back by 1 base and J by 6 bases. CDR3 length equals 15 residues. The CDR3 sequence is CASSIVGTGGREQYF. As DNA, the CDR3 is TGTGCCAGTAGTATAGTTGGGACAGGGGGCCGCGAGCAGTACTTC.

This clone has only one observation. The rearrangement uses TRBV5-4 and TRBJ2-3; perhaps TRBD1 as D (6 bases). CDR1 is SGHNT, CDR2 YYREEE, per germline (reference sequence). Deletions cut 3 bases from V and 4 bases from J, with 12 bases between. The CDR3 totals 14 residues. The CDR3 protein is CASSSQGTADTQYF. The CDR3 coding sequence is TGTGCCAGCAGCTCTCAGGGGACGGCAGATACGCAGTATTTT.